These 27 T cell receptor beta chains were all obtained from the same sample, sequenced in a study of OX40 agonist ivuxolimab in advanced cancers. Measured with immunoSEQ multiplex PCR; TCRdb has only the in-frame clones, and not every one. The table lists roughly 73,000 clones, about four fifths of them singletons. The source was CD4+ or CD8+ T cells sorted from blood, collected in a trial of the OX40 agonist ivuxolimab. These receptors were obtained from an adult with an advanced solid tumor such as melanoma, head and neck, liver or kidney cancer.

The V gene is TRBV19, the J gene TRBJ2-3; the D gene could be TRBD1 or TRBD2 (5 bases each). This CDR3 spans 15 amino acids. The V end was cut by 7 bases, the J end by 2 bases, with 16 bases between. Per germline, CDR1 LNHDA and CDR2 SQIVND (reference sequence). CDR3 nucleotides: TGTGCCAGTACCTTTAGAGGGGCAAACACAGATACGCAGTATTTT. Its protein product is CASTFRGANTDTQYF.

The chain has TRBV5-1 and TRBJ2-2, with 8 bases lining up with TRBD1. CDR3 length: 19 residues. J lost 0 bases, V lost 4 bases, and 14 bases had no gene match. Germline CDR1 reads SGHRS; CDR2 reads YFSETQ. The CDR3 nucleotides are TGCGCCAGCAGCGCAGCGTACCCGGGACAGGCCTCGAACACCGGGGAGCTGTTTTTT. As protein: CASSAAYPGQASNTGELFF.

The genes are TRBV6-1 and TRBJ1-4; D not resolved. V was clipped by 2 bases and J by 8 bases, with 9 bases between them. CDR3 length: 13 residues. Germline V gene sequence: CDR1 MNHNS, CDR2 SASEGT. The CDR3 is CASSEHNEEKLFF. Written as DNA, the CDR3 is TGTGCCAGCAGTGAACATAACGAGGAAAAACTGTTTTTT.

The chain links TRBV7-2 to TRBJ2-1, with D perhaps TRBD1 (5 bases). Germline CDR1 SGHTA, CDR2 FQGNSA. The V and J ends lost 1 base and 7 bases respectively, with 14 bases between them. The CDR3 covers 15 residues. The CDR3 nucleotides read TGTGCCAGCAGCTTAGGTAGGGGCGCTGTGAATGAGCAGTTCTTC. As protein: CASSLGRGAVNEQFF. The entire variable domain, with the rest obtained from reference TRBV7-2 and TRBJ2-1, is as follows: GAGVSQSPSNKVTEKGKDVELRCDPISGHTALYWYRQSLGQGLEFLIYFQGNSAPDKSGLPSDRFSAERTGGSVSTLTIQRTQQEDSAVYLCASSLGRGAVNEQFFGPGTRLTVL.

The CDR3, as DNA: TGTGCCAGCAGCCGAGAAGACAGGGCGGGCGGGGAGCTGTTTTTT. Its translation: CASSREDRAGGELFF. The chain employs TRBV4-2 and TRBJ2-2; 7 nucleotides align to TRBD1. V lost 4 bases and J lost 7; bases outside the gene matches: 9. Germline CDR1 is LGHNA and CDR2 is YNFKEQ. This CDR3 contains 15 residues.

This chain links TRBV9 with TRBJ1-2, with TRBD1 as a possible D gene (5 bases). Germline-derived CDR1 and CDR2 are SGDLS and YYNGEE. Deletions cut 0 bases from V and 2 bases from J, with 14 bases between. This CDR3 is 16 amino acids long. CDR3 DNA: TGTGCCAGCAGCGTAGGAAGGGGCAGTCGAAACTATGGCTACACCTTC. It yields the protein CASSVGRGSRNYGYTF.

The genes are TRBV29-1 and TRBJ2-2; 8 nucleotides agree with TRBD1. In germline, CDR1 is SQVTM, CDR2 ANQGSEA. The CDR3 sequence is 15 residues long. J lost 6 bases, V lost 6 bases, and 12 bases had no gene match. The CDR3 bases are TGCAGCGTGGGGTCAGGGGGCCACCGGGCCGGGGAGCTGTTTTTT. Amino acids: CSVGSGGHRAGELFF.

V is TRBV7-2 and J is TRBJ2-3, with 14 bases that match TRBD2. Germline CDR1 reads SGHTA; CDR2 reads FQGNSA. V dropped 5 bases and J dropped 8; count of bases not matched to a gene: 9. CDR3 length equals 16 residues. The CDR3 loop reads CASSRGTSGGLSTQYF. CDR3 DNA: TGTGCCAGCAGCCGAGGGACTAGCGGGGGTCTTTCTACGCAGTATTTT.

This chain uses TRBV7-9 with TRBJ2-1; D not certain. V lost 3 bases, J lost 9 bases, and 12 bases lay in between. The CDR3 runs 13 residues. Germline-derived CDR1 and CDR2 are SEHNR and FQNEAQ (reference sequence). CDR3 amino acids: CASSFQGLSEQFF. The CDR3 bases are TGTGCCAGCAGCTTTCAAGGGTTAAGTGAGCAGTTCTTC. The whole variable domain, remainder taken from reference TRBV7-9 and TRBJ2-1, is DTGVSQNPRHKITKRGQNVTFRCDPISEHNRLYWYRQTLGQGPEFLTYFQNEAQLEKSRLLSDRFSAERPKGSFSTLEIQRTEQGDSAMYLCASSFQGLSEQFFGPGTRLTVL.

V is TRBV18 and J is TRBJ2-1; possibly TRBD2 for D (6 bases). This CDR3 region has 17 residues. The V and J ends lost 0 bases and 8 bases respectively, with 20 bases between them. CDR1 is KGHSH, CDR2 LQKENI, per germline. The CDR3 is CASSPPLVGEVLHEQFF. DNA for the CDR3: TGTGCCAGCTCACCACCGTTGGTGGGGGAGGTCCTACATGAGCAGTTCTTC.

In DNA form, the CDR3 reads TGTGCCAGCAGCTCTTACACAGATACGCAGTATTTT. Its translation is CASSSYTDTQYF. The genes are TRBV7-2 and TRBJ2-3; D is undetermined. This CDR3 region has 12 residues. Germline V gives CDR1 SGHTA, CDR2 FQGNSA. Trimming stripped 4 bases from V and 2 bases from J, with 4 bases between.

The chain employs TRBV29-1 and TRBJ2-3, with 7 nucleotides matching TRBD2. Germline CDR1 reads SQVTM; CDR2 reads ANQGSEA. The ends lost 3 bases at V and 15 bases at J; junction bases unmatched: 6. The CDR3 spans 10 residues. Here the CDR3 DNA reads TGCAGCGTTGAGACCGGGACTACCTATTTT. Amino acids: CSVETGTTYF.

The V and J genes are TRBV15 and TRBJ1-1; D not resolved. CDR1 is LNHNV and CDR2 is YYDKDF in the germline V gene (reference sequence). The CDR3 spans 13 residues. Trimming stripped 0 bases from V and 3 bases from J, with 5 bases between. As DNA, the CDR3 is TGTGCCACCAGCAGAGATACGCACACTGAAGCTTTCTTT. It yields the protein CATSRDTHTEAFF. The whole variable domain, remainder taken from reference TRBV15 and TRBJ1-1, is DAMVIQNPRYQVTQFGKPVTLSCSQTLNHNVMYWYQQKSSQAPKLLFHYYDKDFNNEADTPDNFQSRRPNTSFCFLDIRSPGLGDTAMYLCATSRDTHTEAFFGQGTRLTVV.

In regard to this clone: A much more abundant neighbour one base away suggests this may be a read error. The V call is TRBV5-6, the J call TRBJ2-7; the D is unclear. V dropped 4 bases and J dropped 1 base, with 3 bases sitting between them. Germline V CDR1 and CDR2: SGHDT, YYEEEE. The CDR3 is made up of 11 amino acids. The CDR3 DNA reads TGTGCCAGCAGCAGATCCTACGAGCAGTACTTC. Protein sequence: CASSRSYEQYF.

This chain uses TRBV7-2 with TRBJ2-1; no firm D call. The CDR3 length is 12 residues. CDR1 is SGHTA, CDR2 FQGNSA, per germline. Trimming took off 1 base at V and 7 bases at J, with 5 bases between the two ends. The CDR3 sequence: CASSLDRNEQFF. In DNA form, the CDR3 reads TGTGCCAGCAGCTTAGACCGAAATGAGCAGTTCTTC.

The chain carries TRBV25-1 and TRBJ2-6; D uncertain. The CDR3 length is 14 residues. V lost 6 bases and J 3 bases, leaving 9 bases between the germline ends. Germline loops: CDR1 MGHDK, CDR2 SYGVNS. The CDR3 spells CASSETGGANVLTF. Here the CDR3 DNA reads TGTGCCAGCAGCGAGACGGGTGGGGCCAACGTCCTGACTTTC.

The V gene is TRBV9, the J gene TRBJ2-7, with TRBD2 identical over 7 bases. The length of the CDR3 is 15 residues. Trimming at V came to 0 bases and at J to 3 bases, leaving 6 bases not matched to a gene. CDR1 SGDLS and CDR2 YYNGEE come from the germline V gene. The CDR3 coding sequence is TGTGCCAGCAGCGTAGGAGGCGGGAGCGACTACGAGCAGTACTTC. It translates to CASSVGGGSDYEQYF. Full variable domain (remainder filled in from reference TRBV9 and TRBJ2-7): DSGVTQTPKHLITATGQRVTLRCSPRSGDLSVYWYQQSLDQGLQFLIQYYNGEERAKGNILERFSAQQFPDLHSELNLSSLELGDSALYFCASSVGGGSDYEQYFGPGTRLTVT.

The chain links TRBV6-1 to TRBJ2-7; tentatively, D is TRBD2 (5 bases). The CDR3 is 11 amino acids. V was shortened by 10 bases and J by 2 bases, with 9 bases between the two germline ends. CDR1 is MNHNS, CDR2 SASEGT, per germline. The CDR3 DNA sequence: TGTGCCACGAGGACTCCCTACGAGCAGTACTTC. Amino acids: CATRTPYEQYF.

The rearrangement links TRBV4-2 to TRBJ2-5; 8 positions match TRBD2. The DNA matches TRBJ2-7 better at its end, which makes the J call doubtful. Per the germline V gene, CDR1 is LGHNA and CDR2 is YNFKEQ. The CDR3 length is 16 residues. The CDR3 here is CASSPGTSGGDYEQYF. The CDR3 nucleotides read TGTGCCAGCAGCCCGGGGACTAGTGGCGGAGACTACGAGCAGTACTTC.

The rearrangement uses TRBV6-6 and TRBJ2-7, with 11 nucleotides matching TRBD1. CDR1 and CDR2 (germline): MNHNY, SVGAGI (reference sequence). The CDR3 is made up of 13 amino acids. V was pared by 6 bases and J by 2 bases, with 0 bases of the junction left unmatched. The DNA of the CDR3 is TGTGCCAGCAGGGGACAGGGGGCCTACGAGCAGTACTTC. It encodes CASRGQGAYEQYF.

The V call is TRBV4-3, the J call TRBJ2-1; TRBD2 might be the D (6 bases). Trimming pared 4 bases from V and 11 bases from J, leaving 15 bases between. The CDR3 sequence is 13 residues long. Germline lookup yields CDR1 LGHNA and CDR2 YSLEER. CDR3 protein: CASSPVRDSQQFF. DNA for the CDR3: TGCGCCAGCAGCCCCGTCCGGGACTCGCAGCAGTTCTTC.

This chain uses TRBV19 with TRBJ1-3; the D is unclear. In germline, CDR1 is LNHDA, CDR2 SQIVND (reference sequence). The CDR3 totals 17 residues. With 5 bases removed from V and 6 bases from J, the gap between germline ends came to 23 bases. This chain's CDR3 is CASSRNGLPTGKNTIYF. As DNA, the CDR3 is TGTGCCAGTAGTCGAAACGGCTTGCCGACGGGGAAAAACACCATATATTTT.

V and J are TRBV6-1 and TRBJ2-5; D gene uncertain. CDR3 length: 14 residues. The germline V and J ends were trimmed by 2 bases and 0 bases, with 7 bases remaining between them. Germline loops: CDR1 MNHNS, CDR2 SASEGT. The CDR3 DNA sequence: TGTGCCAGCAGTGAATGGAACAACCAAGAGACCCAGTACTTC. Amino acids: CASSEWNNQETQYF.

The chain employs TRBV4-2 and TRBJ2-1; TRBD2 matches at 7 bases. The V segment lost 3 bases and the J segment 0 bases; nucleotides outside the gene matches: 5. This CDR3 comprises 16 residues. The germline V gene has CDR1 LGHNA and CDR2 YNFKEQ. CDR3 sequence reads: CASSHTGTTSYNEQFF. The DNA of the CDR3 is TGTGCCAGCAGCCATACCGGGACTACCTCCTACAATGAGCAGTTCTTC.

The V and J genes are TRBV27 and TRBJ2-3; 8 bases match TRBD1. CDR1 is MNHEY and CDR2 is SMNVEV in the germline V gene (reference sequence). J was trimmed by 0 bases and V by 7 bases; bases with no gene match: 6. The CDR3 covers 15 residues. The CDR3 coding sequence is TGTGCCAGCAATCCCAGGGGGCGCAGCACAGATACGCAGTATTTT. This translates into CASNPRGRSTDTQYF.

The chain combines TRBV29-1 with TRBJ2-4; possibly TRBD2 for D (6 bases). CDR3 size: 13 residues. Germline loops: CDR1 SQVTM, CDR2 ANQGSEA. The V end lost 6 bases, the J end lost 0 bases, and 9 bases lay between the germline ends. CDR3: CSVAGLAKNIQYF. The DNA for the CDR3 is TGCAGCGTGGCGGGACTAGCCAAAAACATTCAGTACTTC.

The chain couples TRBV7-2 to TRBJ1-5; D not certain. CDR3 size: 14 residues. The ends were cut back, 5 bases at V and 2 bases at J, with 10 bases in the middle. Germline-derived CDR1 and CDR2 are SGHTA and FQGNSA. Here the CDR3 reads CASSLVSGNQPQHF. The CDR3 nucleotides read TGTGCCAGCAGCCTGGTTTCGGGCAATCAGCCCCAGCATTTT.